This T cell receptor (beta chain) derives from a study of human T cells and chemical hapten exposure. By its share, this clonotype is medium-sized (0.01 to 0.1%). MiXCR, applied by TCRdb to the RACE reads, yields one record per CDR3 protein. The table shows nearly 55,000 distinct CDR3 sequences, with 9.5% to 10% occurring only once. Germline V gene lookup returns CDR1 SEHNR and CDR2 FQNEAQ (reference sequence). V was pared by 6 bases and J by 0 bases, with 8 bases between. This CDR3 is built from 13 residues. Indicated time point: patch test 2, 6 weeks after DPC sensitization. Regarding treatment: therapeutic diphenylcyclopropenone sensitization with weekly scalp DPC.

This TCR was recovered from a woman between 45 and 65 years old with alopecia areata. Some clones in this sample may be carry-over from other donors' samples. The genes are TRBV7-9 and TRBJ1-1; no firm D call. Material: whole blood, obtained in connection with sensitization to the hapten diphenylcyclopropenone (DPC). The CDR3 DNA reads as TGTGCCAGCAGTAATACGGTGAACACTGAAGCTTTCTTT. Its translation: CASSNTVNTEAFF.